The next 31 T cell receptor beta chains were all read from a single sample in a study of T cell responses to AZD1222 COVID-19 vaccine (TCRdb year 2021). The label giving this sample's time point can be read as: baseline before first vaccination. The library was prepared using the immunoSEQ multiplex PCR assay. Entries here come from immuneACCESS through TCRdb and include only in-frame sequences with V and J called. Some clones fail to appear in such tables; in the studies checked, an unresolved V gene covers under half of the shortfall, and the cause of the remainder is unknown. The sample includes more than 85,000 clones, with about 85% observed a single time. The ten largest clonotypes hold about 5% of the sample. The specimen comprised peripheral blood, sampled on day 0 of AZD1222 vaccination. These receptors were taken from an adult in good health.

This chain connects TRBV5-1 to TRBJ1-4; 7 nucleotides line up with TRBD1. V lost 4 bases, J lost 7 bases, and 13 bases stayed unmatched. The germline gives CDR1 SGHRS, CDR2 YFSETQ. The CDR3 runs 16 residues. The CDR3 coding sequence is TGCGCCAGCAGCGCCGGAACCGGGACAGAGGGTGAAAAACTGTTTTTT. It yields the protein CASSAGTGTEGEKLFF.

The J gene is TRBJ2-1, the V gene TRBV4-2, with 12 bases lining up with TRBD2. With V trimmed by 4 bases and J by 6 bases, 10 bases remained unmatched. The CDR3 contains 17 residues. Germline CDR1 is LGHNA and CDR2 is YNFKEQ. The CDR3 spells CASSLLAGGSKSNEQFF. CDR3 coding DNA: TGTGCCAGCAGCCTACTAGCGGGGGGATCAAAGAGCAATGAGCAGTTCTTC.

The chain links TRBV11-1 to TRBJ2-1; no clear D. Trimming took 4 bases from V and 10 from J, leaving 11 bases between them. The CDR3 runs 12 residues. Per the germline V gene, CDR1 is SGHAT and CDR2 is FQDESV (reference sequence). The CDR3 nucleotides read TGTGCCAGCAGCTCGAGTCCGGAGGAGCAGTTCTTC. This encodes CASSSSPEEQFF.

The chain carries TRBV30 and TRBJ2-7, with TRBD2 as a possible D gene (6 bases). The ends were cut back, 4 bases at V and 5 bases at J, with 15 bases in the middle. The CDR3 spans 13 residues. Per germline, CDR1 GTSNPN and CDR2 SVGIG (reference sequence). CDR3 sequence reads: CAWTRAEGHEQYF. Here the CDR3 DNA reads TGTGCCTGGACGAGGGCGGAGGGCCACGAGCAGTACTTC.

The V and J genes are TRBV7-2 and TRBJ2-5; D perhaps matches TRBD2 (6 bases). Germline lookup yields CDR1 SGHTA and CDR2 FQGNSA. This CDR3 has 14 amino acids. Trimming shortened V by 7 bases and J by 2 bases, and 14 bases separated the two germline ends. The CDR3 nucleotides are TGTGCCAGCACCCTTGCGGGACTTCAAGAGACCCAGTACTTC. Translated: CASTLAGLQETQYF.

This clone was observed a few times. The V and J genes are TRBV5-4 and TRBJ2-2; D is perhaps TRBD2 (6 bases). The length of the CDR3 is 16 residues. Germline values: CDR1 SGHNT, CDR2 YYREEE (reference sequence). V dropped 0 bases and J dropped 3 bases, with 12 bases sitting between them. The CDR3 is CASSLVGREDTGELFF. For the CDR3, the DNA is TGTGCCAGCAGCTTGGTCGGCAGGGAGGACACCGGGGAGCTGTTTTTT.

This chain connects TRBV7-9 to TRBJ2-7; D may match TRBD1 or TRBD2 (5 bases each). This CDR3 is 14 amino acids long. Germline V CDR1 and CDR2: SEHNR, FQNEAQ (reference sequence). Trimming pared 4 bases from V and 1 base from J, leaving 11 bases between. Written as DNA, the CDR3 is TGTGCCAGCAGCTCCCGGGGCGGATCCTACGAGCAGTACTTC. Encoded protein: CASSSRGGSYEQYF.

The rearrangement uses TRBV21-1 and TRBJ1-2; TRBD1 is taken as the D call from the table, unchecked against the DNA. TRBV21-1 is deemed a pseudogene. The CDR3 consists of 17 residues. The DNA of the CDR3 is TGTGCCAGCAGCAAAGGGGGTAGAGGGACAGGGTGCTATGGCTACACCTTC. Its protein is CASSKGGRGTGCYGYTF.

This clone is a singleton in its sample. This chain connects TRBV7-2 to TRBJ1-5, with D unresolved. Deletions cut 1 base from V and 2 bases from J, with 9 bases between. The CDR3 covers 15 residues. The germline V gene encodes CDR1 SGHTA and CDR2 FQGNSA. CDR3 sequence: CASSLVAFGNQPQHF. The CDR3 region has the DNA TGTGCCAGCAGCTTAGTCGCCTTCGGCAATCAGCCCCAGCATTTT.

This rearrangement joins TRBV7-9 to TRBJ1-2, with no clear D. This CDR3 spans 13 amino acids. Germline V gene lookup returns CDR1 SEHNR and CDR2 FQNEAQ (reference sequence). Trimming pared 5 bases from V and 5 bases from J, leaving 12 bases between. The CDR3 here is CASSPQVGYGYTF. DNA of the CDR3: TGTGCCAGCAGCCCCCAGGTGGGGTATGGCTACACCTTC.

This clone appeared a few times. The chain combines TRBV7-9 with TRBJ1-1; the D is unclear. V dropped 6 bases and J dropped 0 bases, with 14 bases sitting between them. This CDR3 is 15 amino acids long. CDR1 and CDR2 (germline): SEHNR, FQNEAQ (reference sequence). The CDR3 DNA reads TGTGCCAGCAGTCTTGATGGTCAGCTGAACACTGAAGCTTTCTTT. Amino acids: CASSLDGQLNTEAFF.

The CDR3 bases are TGTGCCAGCACCTTCACCTACGAGCAGTACTTC. Its translation is CASTFTYEQYF. The chain recombines TRBV21-1 with TRBJ2-7. TRBV21-1 is a known pseudogene. CDR3 length equals 11 residues.

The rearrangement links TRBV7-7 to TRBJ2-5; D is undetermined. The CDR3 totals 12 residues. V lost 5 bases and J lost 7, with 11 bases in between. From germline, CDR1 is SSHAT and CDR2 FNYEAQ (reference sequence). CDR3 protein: CASSPLPATQYF. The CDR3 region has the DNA TGTGCCAGCAGCCCACTCCCCGCGACCCAGTACTTC.

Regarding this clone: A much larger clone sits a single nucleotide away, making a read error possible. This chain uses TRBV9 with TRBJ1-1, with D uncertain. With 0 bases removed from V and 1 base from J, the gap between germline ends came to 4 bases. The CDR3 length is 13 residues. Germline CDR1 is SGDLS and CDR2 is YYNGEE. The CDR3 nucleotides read TGTGCCAGCAGCGTAGGCCCGAACACTGAAGCTTTCTTT. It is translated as CASSVGPNTEAFF.

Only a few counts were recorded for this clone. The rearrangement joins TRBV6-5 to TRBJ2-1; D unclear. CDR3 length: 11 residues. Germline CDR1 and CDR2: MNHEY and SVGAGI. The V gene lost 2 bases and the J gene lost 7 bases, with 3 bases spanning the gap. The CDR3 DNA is TGTGCCAGCAGTTACGGGAATGAGCAGTTCTTC. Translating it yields CASSYGNEQFF.

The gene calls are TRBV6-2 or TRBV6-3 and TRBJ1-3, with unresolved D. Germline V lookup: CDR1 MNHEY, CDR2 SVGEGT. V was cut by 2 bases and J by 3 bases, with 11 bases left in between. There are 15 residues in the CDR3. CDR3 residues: CASSYGPWDGNTIYF. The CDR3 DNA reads TGTGCCAGCAGTTACGGCCCCTGGGATGGAAACACCATATATTTT.

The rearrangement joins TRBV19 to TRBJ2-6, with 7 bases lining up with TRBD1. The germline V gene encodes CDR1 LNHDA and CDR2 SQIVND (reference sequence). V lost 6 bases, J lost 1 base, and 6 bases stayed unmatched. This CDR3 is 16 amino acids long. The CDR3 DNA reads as TGTGCCAGTAGGACGGGACAGATTTCTGGGGCCAACGTCCTGACTTTC. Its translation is CASRTGQISGANVLTF.

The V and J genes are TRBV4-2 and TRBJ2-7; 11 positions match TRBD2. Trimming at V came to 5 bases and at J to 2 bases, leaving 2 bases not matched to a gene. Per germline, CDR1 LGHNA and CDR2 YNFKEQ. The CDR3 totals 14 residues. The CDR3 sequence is CASSETSGTYEQYF. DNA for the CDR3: TGTGCCAGCAGCGAGACTAGCGGGACCTACGAGCAGTACTTC.

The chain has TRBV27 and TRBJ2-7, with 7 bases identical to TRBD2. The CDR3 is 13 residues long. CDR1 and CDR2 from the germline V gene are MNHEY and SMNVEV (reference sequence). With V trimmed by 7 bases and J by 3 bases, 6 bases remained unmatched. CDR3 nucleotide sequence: TGTGCCAGCAAAAGCGGGACCGGCTACGAGCAGTACTTC. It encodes CASKSGTGYEQYF.

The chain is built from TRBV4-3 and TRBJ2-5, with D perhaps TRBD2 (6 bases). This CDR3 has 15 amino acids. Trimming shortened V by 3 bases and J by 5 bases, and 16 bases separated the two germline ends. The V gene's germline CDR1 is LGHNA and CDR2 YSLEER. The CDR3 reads CASSQIRGVGETQYF. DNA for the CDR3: TGCGCCAGCAGCCAGATTCGCGGGGTGGGGGAGACCCAGTACTTC.

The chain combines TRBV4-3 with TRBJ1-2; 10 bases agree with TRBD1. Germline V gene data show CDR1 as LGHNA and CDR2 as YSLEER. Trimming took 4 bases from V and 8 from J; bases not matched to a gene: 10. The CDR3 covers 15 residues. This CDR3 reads CASSPVTGGAAGYTF. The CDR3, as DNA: TGCGCCAGCAGCCCTGTGACAGGGGGCGCGGCCGGCTACACCTTC.

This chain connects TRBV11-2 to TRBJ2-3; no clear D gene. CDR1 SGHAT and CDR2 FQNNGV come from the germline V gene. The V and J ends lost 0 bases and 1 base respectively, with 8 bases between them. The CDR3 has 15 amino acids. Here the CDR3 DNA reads TGTGCCAGCAGCTTAGAGGGCCGCCGCACAGATACGCAGTATTTT. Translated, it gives CASSLEGRRTDTQYF.

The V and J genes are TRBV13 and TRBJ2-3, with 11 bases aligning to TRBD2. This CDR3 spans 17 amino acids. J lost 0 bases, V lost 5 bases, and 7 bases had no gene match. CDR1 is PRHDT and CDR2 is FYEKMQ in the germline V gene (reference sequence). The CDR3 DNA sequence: TGTGCCAGCAGCCGAATTGGGACTAGCGGCAGCACAGATACGCAGTATTTT. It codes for CASSRIGTSGSTDTQYF.

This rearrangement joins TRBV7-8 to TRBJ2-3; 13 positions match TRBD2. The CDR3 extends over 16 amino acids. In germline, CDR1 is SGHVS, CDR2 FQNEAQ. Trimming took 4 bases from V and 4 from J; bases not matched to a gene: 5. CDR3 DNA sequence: TGTGCCAGCAGCTGGACTAGCGGGAGCTTCCCAGATACGCAGTATTTT. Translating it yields CASSWTSGSFPDTQYF.

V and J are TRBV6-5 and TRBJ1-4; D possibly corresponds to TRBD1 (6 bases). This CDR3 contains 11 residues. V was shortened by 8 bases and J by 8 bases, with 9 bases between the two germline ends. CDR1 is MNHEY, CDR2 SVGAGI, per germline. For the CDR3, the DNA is TGTGCCAGCGCGCAGGGGGAAAAACTGTTTTTT. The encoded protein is CASAQGEKLFF.

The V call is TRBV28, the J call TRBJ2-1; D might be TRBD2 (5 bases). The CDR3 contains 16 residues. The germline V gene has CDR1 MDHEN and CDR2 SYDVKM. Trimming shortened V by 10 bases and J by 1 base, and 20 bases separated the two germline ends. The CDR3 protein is CATAPLRDSSYNEQFF. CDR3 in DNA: TGTGCCACCGCGCCCCTACGGGATTCTTCCTACAATGAGCAGTTCTTC.

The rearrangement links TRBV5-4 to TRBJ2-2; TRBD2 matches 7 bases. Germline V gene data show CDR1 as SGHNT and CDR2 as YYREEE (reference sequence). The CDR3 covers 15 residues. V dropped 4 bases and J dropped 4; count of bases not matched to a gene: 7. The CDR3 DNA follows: TGTGCCAGCAGCCCTCAGTCTAGCGGCACCGGGGAGCTGTTTTTT. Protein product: CASSPQSSGTGELFF.

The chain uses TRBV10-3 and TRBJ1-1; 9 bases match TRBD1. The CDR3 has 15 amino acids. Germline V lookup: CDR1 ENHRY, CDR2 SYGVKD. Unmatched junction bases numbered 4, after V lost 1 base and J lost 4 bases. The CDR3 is CAISEFDRGGTEAFF. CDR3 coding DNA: TGTGCCATCAGTGAGTTTGACAGGGGGGGCACTGAAGCTTTCTTT.

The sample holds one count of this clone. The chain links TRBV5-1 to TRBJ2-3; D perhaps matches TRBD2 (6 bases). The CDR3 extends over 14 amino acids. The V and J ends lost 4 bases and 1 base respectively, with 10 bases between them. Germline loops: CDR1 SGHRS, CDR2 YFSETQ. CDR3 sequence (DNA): TGCGCCAGCAGCACCGGAGGGGGCACAGATACGCAGTATTTT. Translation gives CASSTGGGTDTQYF. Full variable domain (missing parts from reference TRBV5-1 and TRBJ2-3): KAGVTQTPRYLIKTRGQQVTLSCSPISGHRSVSWYQQTPGQGLQFLFEYFSETQRNKGNFPGRFSGRQFSNSRSEMNVSTLELGDSALYLCASSTGGGTDTQYFGPGTRLTVL.

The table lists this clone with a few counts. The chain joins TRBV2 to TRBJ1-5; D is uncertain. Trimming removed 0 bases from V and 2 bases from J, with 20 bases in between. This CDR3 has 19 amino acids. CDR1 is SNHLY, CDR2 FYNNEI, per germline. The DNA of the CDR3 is TGTGCCAGCAGTGAAGCTGTACGGGGAAGGGAAGTCGGCAATCAGCCCCAGCATTTT. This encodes CASSEAVRGREVGNQPQHF.

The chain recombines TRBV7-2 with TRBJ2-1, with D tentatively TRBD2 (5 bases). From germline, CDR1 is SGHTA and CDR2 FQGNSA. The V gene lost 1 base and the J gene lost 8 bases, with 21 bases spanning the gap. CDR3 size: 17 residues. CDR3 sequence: CASSLEGSGIRVDEQFF. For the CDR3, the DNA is TGTGCCAGCAGCTTAGAAGGTTCGGGGATCAGAGTCGATGAGCAGTTCTTC. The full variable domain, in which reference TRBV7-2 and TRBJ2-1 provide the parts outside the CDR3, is GAGVSQSPSNKVTEKGKDVELRCDPISGHTALYWYRQSLGQGLEFLIYFQGNSAPDKSGLPSDRFSAERTGGSVSTLTIQRTQQEDSAVYLCASSLEGSGIRVDEQFFGPGTRLTVL.